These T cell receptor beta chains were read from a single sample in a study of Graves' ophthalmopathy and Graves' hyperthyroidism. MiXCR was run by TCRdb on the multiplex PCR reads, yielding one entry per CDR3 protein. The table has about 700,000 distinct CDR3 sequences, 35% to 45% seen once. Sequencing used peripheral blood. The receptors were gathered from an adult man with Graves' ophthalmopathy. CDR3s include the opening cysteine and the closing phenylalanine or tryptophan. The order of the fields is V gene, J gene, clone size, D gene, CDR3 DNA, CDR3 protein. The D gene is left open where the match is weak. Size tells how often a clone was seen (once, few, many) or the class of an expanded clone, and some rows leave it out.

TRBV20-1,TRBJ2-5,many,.,TGCAGTGCTAGAGAGGGACAAAAAGAGACCCAGTACTTC,CSAREGQKETQYF
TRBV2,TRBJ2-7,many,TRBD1,TGTGCCAGCACCGAGGGGGCTGCCTACGAGCAGTACTTC,CASTEGAAYEQYF
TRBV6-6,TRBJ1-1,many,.,TGTGCCAGCAGTTACTCGGGGGGGCTGAGGACTGAAGCTTTCTTT,CASSYSGGLRTEAFF
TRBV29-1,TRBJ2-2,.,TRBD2,TGCAGCTTGATCACTAGCGGAAACACCGGGGAGCTGTTTTTT,CSLITSGNTGELFF
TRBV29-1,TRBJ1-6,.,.,TGCAGCTTACGAGCCGCTCCTTATAATTCACCCCTCCACTTT,CSLRAAPYNSPLHF
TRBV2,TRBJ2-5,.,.,TGTGCCAGCAGGCTGGGACAAGAGACCCAGTACTTC,CASRLGQETQYF
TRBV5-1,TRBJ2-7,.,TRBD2,TGCGCCAGCAGCTTGACTAGCGGGGGCCATCCCTACGAGCAGTACTTC,CASSLTSGGHPYEQYF
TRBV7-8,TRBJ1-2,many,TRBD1,TGTGCCAGCAGCTCGGACAGGGTAGGCGGCTACACCTTC,CASSSDRVGGYTF
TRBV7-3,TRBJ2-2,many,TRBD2,TGTGCCAGCAGCTTTGGACTAGTGGGGGACACCGGGGAGCTGTTTTTT,CASSFGLVGDTGELFF
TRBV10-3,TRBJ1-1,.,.,TGTGCCATCAGTAGAAAAACAGGGAGCACTGAAGCTTTCTTT,CAISRKTGSTEAFF
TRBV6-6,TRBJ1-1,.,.,TGTGCCAGCAGCGCAAGACTGGGGAACACTGAAGCTTTCTTT,CASSARLGNTEAFF
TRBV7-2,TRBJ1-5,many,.,TGTGCCAGCAGCTTAGTTGGAGGTCCCTATAGCAATCAGCCCCAGCATTTT,CASSLVGGPYSNQPQHF
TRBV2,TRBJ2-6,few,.,TGTGCCAGCAGTGACGGGGACCCCGGCTCTGGGGCCAACGTCCTGACTTTC,CASSDGDPGSGANVLTF
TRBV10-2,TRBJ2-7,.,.,TGTGCCAGCTCACAACAGGTGTTCTCCTACGAGCAGTACTTC,CASSQQVFSYEQYF
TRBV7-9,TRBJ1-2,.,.,TGTGCCAGCAGCTTAGGTTCTGGGACTACCAGAGTTGGCTACACCTTC,CASSLGSGTTRVGYTF
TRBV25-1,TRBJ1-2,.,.,TGTGCCAGCAGTGACGGACCGGTTTTGGCGTTC,CASSDGPVLAF
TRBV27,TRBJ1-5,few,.,TGTGCCAGCTCGTCGGGGAAGGGGAATCAGCCCCAGCATTTT,CASSSGKGNQPQHF
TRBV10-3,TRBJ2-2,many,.,TGTGCCATCAGGGGGGCCGGTCCCGGGGAGCTGTTTTTT,CAIRGAGPGELFF
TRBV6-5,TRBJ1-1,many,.,TGTGCCAGCAGTTACTCGATGGGGGCGCACACTGAAGCTTTCTTT,CASSYSMGAHTEAFF
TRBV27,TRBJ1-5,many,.,TGTGCCAGCAGCGCTGAAGGGGTTCAGCCCCAGCATTTT,CASSAEGVQPQHF
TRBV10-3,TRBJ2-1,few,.,TGTGCCATCAACCCGACAGGAGACAATGAGCAGTTCTTC,CAINPTGDNEQFF
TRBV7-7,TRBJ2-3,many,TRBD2,TGTGCTAGCAGCTTAAGCGGGGATACAGATACGCAGTATTTT,CASSLSGDTDTQYF
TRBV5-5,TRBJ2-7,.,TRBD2,TGTGCCAGCAGCTTGACTAGCGGGGGCTTAAGCTCCTACGAGCAGTACTTC,CASSLTSGGLSSYEQYF
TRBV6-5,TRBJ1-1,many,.,TGTGCCAGCAGTTACTCGACGGACACTGAAGCTTTCTTT,CASSYSTDTEAFF
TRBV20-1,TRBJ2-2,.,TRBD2,TGCAGTGCTAGAGATCTGCGGGAGGCGGACACCGGGGAGCTGTTTTTT,CSARDLREADTGELFF
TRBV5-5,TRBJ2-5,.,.,TGTGCCAGCAGCTCCTCTATACGAGAGACCCAGTACTTC,CASSSSIRETQYF
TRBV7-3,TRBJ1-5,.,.,TGTGCCAGCAGCTTCAACGGGGGGGAGGGCAATGAGCATTTT,CASSFNGGEGNEHF
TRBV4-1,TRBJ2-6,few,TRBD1,TGCGCCAGCAGCCATCCGGGACAGGCCCGTGCTGGGGCCAACGTCCTGACTTTC,CASSHPGQARAGANVLTF
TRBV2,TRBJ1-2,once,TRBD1,TGTGCCAGCAGTCAGCACACAGGGGACTATGGCTACACCTTC,CASSQHTGDYGYTF
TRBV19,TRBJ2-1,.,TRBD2,TGTGCCAGTAGTATTAGCGGGAGATCCTGCAATGAGCAGTTCTTC,CASSISGRSCNEQFF
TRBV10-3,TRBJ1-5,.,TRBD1,TGTGCCATCAGTCCCCCGCGGGACAGAGGGTCTCAGCATTTT,CAISPPRDRGSQHF
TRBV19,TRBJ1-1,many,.,TGTGCCTCAAACCGGCGGGCAGGCCGCACTGAAGCTTTCTTT,CASNRRAGRTEAFF
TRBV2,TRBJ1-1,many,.,TGTGCCAGTGGACAGACGAACACTGAAGCTTTCTTT,CASGQTNTEAFF
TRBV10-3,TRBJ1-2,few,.,TGTGCCATCAGTGACCCCGAGAAACCCGGGAGTACCTATGGCTACACCTTC,CAISDPEKPGSTYGYTF
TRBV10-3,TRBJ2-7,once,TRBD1,TGTGCCATCAGTGATCCAGGGACAGGGGTTTACGAGCAGTACTTC,CAISDPGTGVYEQYF
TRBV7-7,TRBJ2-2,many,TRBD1,TGTGCTAGCAGCTGGGACAGGGGGGACGGGGAGCTGTTTTTT,CASSWDRGDGELFF
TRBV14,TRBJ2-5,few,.,TGTGCCAGCAGCCAAGATGGCCGCCGAGAGTTCTTC,CASSQDGRREFF
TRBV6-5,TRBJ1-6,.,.,TGTGCCAGCCACTCGAGGGGGAGCCAACGTAATTCACCCCTCCACTTT,CASHSRGSQRNSPLHF
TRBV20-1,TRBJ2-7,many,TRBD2,TGCAGTGCTAGAGGGCAGCGGGAGTACGAGCAGTACTTC,CSARGQREYEQYF
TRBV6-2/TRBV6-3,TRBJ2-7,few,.,TGTGCCAGCAGTTACTTGGACCTCTCCTCTCGCGAGCAGTACTTC,CASSYLDLSSREQYF
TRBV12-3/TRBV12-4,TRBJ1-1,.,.,TGTGCCAGCAGTAGGAATTGGGACACTGAAGCTTTCTTT,CASSRNWDTEAFF
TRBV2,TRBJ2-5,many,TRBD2,TGTGCCAGCACACCGGCGGGAGGAGAGACCCAGTACTTC,CASTPAGGETQYF
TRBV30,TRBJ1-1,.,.,TGTGCCTGGAGCGCTTGGAACACTGAAGCTTTCTTT,CAWSAWNTEAFF
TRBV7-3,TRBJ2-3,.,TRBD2,TGTGCCAGCAGCCCCTCTTCCCTAGCGGACACGCAGTATTTT,CASSPSSLADTQYF
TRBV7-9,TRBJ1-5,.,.,TGTGCCAGCACCAAGGACGCTCAGCCCCAGCATTTT,CASTKDAQPQHF
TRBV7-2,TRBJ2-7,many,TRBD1,TGTGCCAGCAGCTTATCTGGGACAGGGCTAGGCGAGCAGTACTTC,CASSLSGTGLGEQYF
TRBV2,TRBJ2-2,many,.,TGTGCCAGCTCGACAGAGAACACCGGGGAGCTGTTTTTT,CASSTENTGELFF
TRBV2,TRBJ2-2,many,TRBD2,TGTGCCAGCAGGCGAACTGGACTACTAGCGGGAGTCGGGGAGCTGTTTTTT,CASRRTGLLAGVGELFF
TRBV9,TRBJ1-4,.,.,TGTGCCAGCAGTCCCCAGGGGCTTGAAAAACTGTTTTTT,CASSPQGLEKLFF
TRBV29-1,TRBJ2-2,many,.,TGCAGCGCCACCATCTCCGGGAGAATGAACACCGGGGAGCTGTTTTTT,CSATISGRMNTGELFF
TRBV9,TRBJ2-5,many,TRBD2,TGTGCCAGCAGCCAAGGACTAGTTGGAGAGACCCAGTACTTC,CASSQGLVGETQYF
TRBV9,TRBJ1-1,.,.,TGTGCCAGCAGTAGAGACGAGGGGGCTTTCTTT,CASSRDEGAFF
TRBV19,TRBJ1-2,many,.,TGTGCCAGTAGTATTAGAGACATAAACTATGGCTACACCTTC,CASSIRDINYGYTF
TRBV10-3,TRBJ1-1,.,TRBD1,TGTGCCAGCAGGAGCAAGTTCAGGGGGCGCTTAGAAAGGACTGAAGCTTTCTTT,CASRSKFRGRLERTEAFF
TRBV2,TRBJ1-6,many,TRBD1,TGTGCCAGCAGTGTAGACAGGGGCCTCCACTTT,CASSVDRGLHF
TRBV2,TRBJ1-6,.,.,TGTGCCAGCGCAGGACCGGATTTGGGTTCACCCCTCCACTTT,CASAGPDLGSPLHF
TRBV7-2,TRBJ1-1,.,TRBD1,TGTGCCAGCACGGACAGGGTTTACACTGAAGCTTTCTTT,CASTDRVYTEAFF
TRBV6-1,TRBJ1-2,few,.,TGTGCCAGCAGTGAATTCGGGTTAACGGCCTATGGCTACACCTTC,CASSEFGLTAYGYTF